Sequencing of this TCR beta chain was carried out in a study of blood T cell repertoires in COVID-19. Looking at the study overall: Samples of COVID-19 (acute and convalescent) were obtained from the United States, Italy and Spain. Nucleic acid was either cDNA or gDNA, and it came from T cells, B-cell-depleted T cells, or PBMCs.

Clones were sequenced by immunoSEQ multiplex PCR, and TCRdb holds only the in-frame ones, with some missing. The sample contains 250,000 or so clones, about 87% of which appear only once. Enrolled through a virtual design, the participants were between 18 and 89 years of age and came from roughly 22 US areas. CDR3 length: 14 amino acids. Germline CDR1 SEHNR, CDR2 FQNEAQ (reference sequence). V was cut by 3 bases and J by 1 base, with 9 bases left in between. The gene calls are TRBV7-9 and TRBJ1-1; D might be TRBD1 (5 bases). This sequence originates from a woman aged 40 to 50 who had been exposed to COVID-19. Sequenced input: PBMCs or T cells enriched from blood (not recorded which). CDR3 loop: CASSFLQANTEAFF. The DNA of the CDR3 is TGTGCCAGCAGCTTTTTACAGGCGAACACTGAAGCTTTCTTT.